This T cell receptor beta chain was found in a study of blood T cells in healthy people across ages (dated by TCRdb to 2013 to 2016). Regarding the research as a whole: In model experiments, template switching captured roughly one uniquely barcoded TCR beta cDNA molecule for every two T cells. The donors were split into four age groups: young (average around 17 years), middle-aged (roughly 39), aged (approximately 59) and long-lived (under 90). To avoid experimental bias, donors of different ages were distributed randomly across sequencing lanes. Two additional independent replicas of 1 million unique cDNA reads from the same blood draw were analyzed for two donors (one aged 18 to 30 and one aged 80 or older). Using deep sequencing normalized with unique cDNA molecular identifiers, the study measured how TCR beta repertoire diversity changes with age. Findings and caveats that apply to the study as a whole: Because donor CMV infection status was unknown, age-related changes in expanded clonotypes were potentially confounded. Compared with the aged group, the long-lived group had more naive CD4+ T cells, fewer expanded clones and increased TCR diversity, a pattern suggesting age selection. Estimates of total diversity based on one million sequenced T cells were considered lower bounds and underestimates. The percentage of naive T cells measured by flow cytometry correlated strongly with observed TCR beta diversity. As age increased, observed TCR beta diversity per million T cells dropped in a roughly linear way, and a significant reduction was already evident by age around 41. Conclusive comparison of naive and antigen-experienced compartments was prevented by the profiling of bulk unsorted PBMCs.

The library was made by 5' RACE. Data came from an Illumina HiSeq 2500. A second PCR of about 6 to 11 cycles was performed with a sample-barcoded 5' primer and a J-beta primer mix. A unique molecular identifier was introduced onto each TCR beta cDNA molecule by a template-switch 5' adaptor carrying 12 random nucleotides. Each sample yielded at least 3 million CDR3-containing paired-end reads. First-strand cDNA was synthesized from all RNA with the Mint cDNA synthesis kit, primed by a TRBC-specific oligonucleotide. Following uracil-DNA glycosylase treatment, a first 18-cycle PCR with universal primers M1SS and BC2_uni_R was performed on all cDNA. The original pipeline was this. For normalization, 1 million high-quality reads, each with a distinct molecular identifier, were randomly selected from each sample. Reads sharing molecular identifiers were discarded rather than binned into consensus sequences. MiTCR, with a Q25 quality threshold and the strictest error-elimination algorithm, was used for CDR3 identification, clonotype clustering and error correction. A nonparametric unseen species model with Euler transformation was used to estimate a lower bound on total TCR beta diversity. TCRdb redid the processing of the public reads, applying fastp at Q25 and MiXCR, and retained in-frame beta chains. Identical CDR3 protein sequences are pooled into one entry, listed with their most common genes and DNA. The V and J calls were not made by the authors but by TCRdb's processing. The sample profile shows 850,000 to 1,300,000 distinct CDR3 sequences; 45% of them were found once. The top ten clonotypes cover approximately 19% of the sample.

This clonotype was recorded a few times. The antigen it recognizes is unknown. Per-nucleotide qualities are absent, and no much larger clonotype sits a single base away. The donors were roughly 40 Caucasian individuals from Russia, aged 6 to 90 years, who were systemically healthy. Each donor gave ten milliliters of peripheral blood, drawn into EDTA-treated Vacutainer tubes. Ficoll-Paque density-gradient centrifugation was used to isolate PBMCs, with at least 7 million per sample. Trizol reagent was used to extract total RNA from PBMCs, with at least 6 micrograms per sample. For every donor, an aliquot of PBMCs went through flow cytometry to measure the percentages of naive CD45RAhigh/CD27high T cells. The CDR3 numbers 10 residues from cysteine through phenylalanine. The entry retains the CDR3 DNA only, 30 bases that are in frame from base 1. Taken from the germline V gene, the CDR1 and CDR2 loops are SQVTM and ANQGSEA. The trim is 4 bases for V and 5 bases for J, with a gap of 5 bases between the germline ends.

Sequencing used blood. Recombination connected TRBV29-1 to TRBJ1-1; a weak D assignment points to TRBD1 (5 bases agree). The clonotype originates from a woman in her fifties or sixties in good health. The sequenced DNA is TGCAGCGTTGGGGGGACTGAAGCTTTCTTT. It encodes CSVGGTEAFF.